This T cell receptor beta chain came from a study of T-cell reconstitution after alpha-beta-depleted transplantation in children. The CDR3 length is 14 residues. CDR1 is SGHVS, CDR2 FQNEAQ, per germline. V gave up 5 bases and J gave up 10 bases, with 18 bases separating them. It was with unique molecular identifiers that the TCRbeta library was prepared. TCRdb re-called the PCR reads through MiXCR, storing one row per CDR3 protein. The data hold some 520,000 distinct CDR3 sequences, with around a third observed a single time. This receptor was taken from a human donor who donated a stem cell graft to a child with aplastic anemia. Sequencing was performed on PBMCs from the stem cell graft donor, taken from the stem cell graft. This chain joins TRBV7-8 and TRBJ2-1; TRBD1 is a possible D gene (6 bases). The DNA for the CDR3 is TGTGCCAGCAGCCATGCCATTGGACAGATGGAGCAGTTCTTC. The encoded protein is CASSHAIGQMEQFF.